These 18 T cell receptor beta chains share one sample of origin, sequenced in a study of blood T cell repertoires in COVID-19. Assay used: immunoSEQ multiplex PCR; TCRdb lists only in-frame clones, some missing. The repertoire holds 150,000 to 200,000 clones, with roughly nine tenths as singletons. Sequencing used peripheral blood. The receptor set was obtained from an older woman with COVID-19, enrolled during active disease.

The chain recombines TRBV5-4 with TRBJ2-1; tentative D call: TRBD1 (6 bases). V was clipped by 0 bases and J by 0 bases, with 13 bases between them. Germline values: CDR1 SGHNT, CDR2 YYREEE (reference sequence). The length of the CDR3 is 17 residues. The CDR3 coding sequence is TGTGCCAGCAGCTTGGGGGGGCGGCCGAGCTCCTACAATGAGCAGTTCTTC. This codes for CASSLGGRPSSYNEQFF. The complete variable domain, with remaining parts taken from reference TRBV5-4 and TRBJ2-1, reads ETGVTQSPTHLIKTRGQQVTLRCSSQSGHNTVSWYQQALGQGPQFIFQYYREEENGRGNFPPRFSGLQFPNYSSELNVNALELDDSALYLCASSLGGRPSSYNEQFFGPGTRLTVL.

The chain employs TRBV12-3 or TRBV12-4 and TRBJ2-7; 7 nucleotides align to TRBD2. V was clipped by 6 bases and J by 5 bases; unmatched bases: 7. The CDR3 totals 13 residues. CDR3 sequence reads: CASRATSLHEQYF. The CDR3 coding sequence is TGTGCCAGCAGGGCGACTAGCCTCCACGAGCAGTACTTC.

This chain joins TRBV9 and TRBJ1-1; 7 bases are a match to TRBD1. Per germline, CDR1 SGDLS and CDR2 YYNGEE. The CDR3 consists of 15 residues. Trimming took 0 bases from V and 5 from J; bases not matched to a gene: 7. The CDR3 loop reads CASSVAAGGRTEAFF. In nucleotides, the CDR3 is TGTGCCAGCAGCGTAGCTGCAGGGGGTCGAACTGAAGCTTTCTTT.

The chain joins TRBV15 to TRBJ2-3, with a weak D call TRBD1 (5 bases). CDR3 length equals 16 residues. Per the germline V gene, CDR1 is LNHNV and CDR2 is YYDKDF (reference sequence). V lost 1 base to trimming and J lost 1 base, with 12 bases between them. The DNA for the CDR3 is TGTGCCACCAGCAGAGTCACGGCAGGGCGCACAGATACGCAGTATTTT. Translation gives CATSRVTAGRTDTQYF.

The rearrangement links TRBV20-1 to TRBJ2-1; no definite D call. Trimming cost V 1 base and J 10 bases, with 8 bases left between them. Germline V CDR1 and CDR2: DFQATT, SNEGSKA (reference sequence). This CDR3 contains 11 residues. DNA for the CDR3: TGCAGTGCTAGAGCCCCCCTGGAGCAGTTCTTC. This codes for CSARAPLEQFF.

This chain links TRBV30 with TRBJ1-2, with 10 nucleotides matching TRBD1. The ends lost 1 base at V and 3 bases at J; junction bases unmatched: 5. The CDR3 sequence is 15 residues long. CDR1 is GTSNPN and CDR2 is SVGIG in the germline V gene (reference sequence). CDR3 protein: CAWSGDRGGDYGYTF. CDR3 coding DNA: TGTGCCTGGAGTGGGGACAGGGGAGGGGACTATGGCTACACCTTC.

This clone was seen a handful of times. The chain recombines TRBV4-1 with TRBJ1-1; D is unresolved. The germline CDR1 and CDR2 sequences are MGHRA and YSYEKL. V lost 0 bases to trimming and J lost 7 bases, with 9 bases between them. CDR3 length equals 13 residues. CDR3 coding DNA: TGCGCCAGCAGCCAAGATGGGCCCAGTGAAGCTTTCTTT. Protein: CASSQDGPSEAFF.

J is TRBJ2-5 and V is TRBV9, with D possibly being TRBD2 (5 bases). V shed 3 bases and J shed 5 bases, with 11 bases lying between them. The length of the CDR3 is 13 residues. Germline lookup yields CDR1 SGDLS and CDR2 YYNGEE. The CDR3 is CASSEKGVETQYF. In DNA form, the CDR3 reads TGTGCCAGCAGCGAAAAGGGAGTGGAGACCCAGTACTTC.

V is TRBV4-3 and J is TRBJ1-6, with D maybe TRBD1 (6 bases). The CDR3 sequence is 18 residues long. The V gene's germline CDR1 is LGHNA and CDR2 YSLEER. V was trimmed by 1 base and J by 6 bases, leaving 19 bases between them. CDR3 region: CASSQVSVAGASNSPLHF. CDR3 nucleotide sequence: TGCGCCAGCAGCCAAGTCTCGGTTGCAGGGGCGAGTAATTCACCCCTCCACTTT.

This clone was observed a handful of times. The rearrangement uses TRBV18 and TRBJ1-1, with D possibly being TRBD1 (5 bases). V lost 4 bases, J lost 5 bases, and 11 bases lay in between. In germline, CDR1 is KGHSH, CDR2 LQKENI. The CDR3 covers 13 residues. The CDR3 nucleotides are TGTGCCAGCTCACGGGGCAGGGATACTGAAGCTTTCTTT. It yields the protein CASSRGRDTEAFF.

The rearrangement links TRBV5-1 to TRBJ1-2; D perhaps matches TRBD1 (5 bases). V lost 4 bases and J 5 bases, leaving 15 bases between the germline ends. Germline V gives CDR1 SGHRS, CDR2 YFSETQ. The CDR3 sequence is 14 residues long. The CDR3 coding sequence is TGCGCCAGCAGCGGGGGGTCTGGGGAGTATGGCTACACCTTC. As protein: CASSGGSGEYGYTF.

V and J are TRBV27 and TRBJ2-2; no clear D gene. Trimming took off 2 bases at V and 0 bases at J, with 7 bases between the two ends. Germline lookup yields CDR1 MNHEY and CDR2 SMNVEV (reference sequence). The CDR3 sequence is 15 residues long. CDR3 residues: CASSLTDSNTGELFF. The CDR3 bases are TGTGCCAGCAGTTTAACAGATTCGAACACCGGGGAGCTGTTTTTT.

This chain connects TRBV4-2 to TRBJ2-2; 7 bases line up with TRBD2. After removal of 7 bases from V and 2 bases from J, the junction contained 4 bases not matched to a gene. CDR1 is LGHNA and CDR2 is YNFKEQ in the germline V gene. The CDR3 consists of 14 residues. The CDR3 DNA follows: TGTGCCAGCACCGGGGGGTTTAACACCGGGGAGCTGTTTTTT. Its protein is CASTGGFNTGELFF.

CDR3 sequence reads: CASTGRQGSYEQYF. The DNA of the CDR3 is TGTGCCAGCACCGGGAGACAGGGATCCTACGAGCAGTACTTC. J is TRBJ2-7 and V is TRBV27; tentatively, D is TRBD1 (7 bases). The germline V gene encodes CDR1 MNHEY and CDR2 SMNVEV (reference sequence). The CDR3 totals 14 residues. Trimming removed 7 bases at V and 1 base at J, with 14 bases between.

The CDR3 DNA follows: TGTGCCAGCAGTTTCCCGGGACTAGCGGACTCAGATACGCAGTATTTT. Protein: CASSFPGLADSDTQYF. This sequence joins TRBV6-2 or TRBV6-3 and TRBJ2-3; TRBD2 matches at 11 bases. This CDR3 contains 16 residues. Germline V gene data show CDR1 as MNHEY and CDR2 as SVGEGT. With V trimmed by 4 bases and J by 4 bases, 7 bases remained unmatched.

This clone has only one observation. CDR3 nucleotide sequence: TGCAGCGCCCTGACAGGGTTGAGCAATCAGCCCCAGCATTTT. Translation gives CSALTGLSNQPQHF. The V call is TRBV29-1, the J call TRBJ1-5; 7 bases agree with TRBD1. Unmatched junction bases numbered 7, after V lost 7 bases and J lost 1 base. Germline V CDR1 and CDR2: SQVTM, ANQGSEA. This CDR3 has 14 residues.

The chain recombines TRBV18 with TRBJ1-4; D unresolved. Trimming left V 2 bases short and J 5 bases short, with 9 bases between. This CDR3 comprises 14 residues. Per germline, CDR1 KGHSH and CDR2 LQKENI. As DNA, the CDR3 is TGTGCCAGCTCACCATTGAGGATCAATGAAAAACTGTTTTTT. Protein sequence: CASSPLRINEKLFF.

The CDR3 bases are TGTGCCAGCAGTGAAGCAGCGGGGGTAGGGAGCAAAAACATTCAGTACTTC. Residues: CASSEAAGVGSKNIQYF. The V gene is TRBV2, the J gene TRBJ2-4, with 8 bases lining up with TRBD2. The CDR3 length is 17 residues. Germline V gives CDR1 SNHLY, CDR2 FYNNEI. The ends lost 0 bases at V and 3 bases at J; junction bases unmatched: 7.